The rows below give T cell receptor beta chains drawn from one sample of a study of cytomegalovirus exposure and HLA in healthy donors. Sequencing used immunoSEQ multiplex PCR; TCRdb keeps in-frame clones, though not all of them. The sample has some 71,000 clones, approximately 94% seen once. The sample comprised PBMCs. All receptors come from a young woman in good health and CMV-seronegative. Each CDR3 is given with its conserved first and last residue. The order of the fields is clone size, D gene, V gene, J gene, CDR3 protein, CDR3 DNA. D genes are given only for firm matches. Clone size is shown for a subset of rows, as once, few, many or a class of expanded clone.

.	TRBD1	TRBV7-3	TRBJ2-5	CASSLSRDRGETQYF	TGTGCCAGCAGCTTAAGCCGGGACAGGGGGGAGACCCAGTACTTC
.	.	TRBV10-2	TRBJ1-5	CASRRRAGANQPQHF	TGCGCCAGCAGACGAAGGGCGGGGGCTAATCAGCCCCAGCATTTT
.	TRBD2	TRBV5-1	TRBJ2-5	CASSLGWRGDSETQYF	TGCGCCAGCAGCTTGGGATGGCGGGGGGATTCGGAGACCCAGTACTTC
once	.	TRBV10-3	TRBJ2-5	CAISEVEGQETQYF	TGTGCCATCAGTGAGGTGGAGGGACAAGAGACCCAGTACTTC
.	TRBD2	TRBV5-1	TRBJ2-5	CASSLGLAGAETQYF	TGCGCCAGCAGCTTGGGCCTAGCGGGGGCGGAGACCCAGTACTTC
.	.	TRBV11-1	TRBJ2-3	CASSLGLEDTQYF	TGTGCCAGCAGCTTAGGTCTGGAGGATACGCAGTATTTT
.	.	TRBV5-6	TRBJ2-3	CASSSEGRFTDTQYF	TGTGCCAGCAGCTCTGAGGGGAGGTTCACAGATACGCAGTATTTT
.	TRBD2	TRBV27	TRBJ2-1	CASTGGSGNEQFF	TGTGCCAGCACCGGGGGGTCGGGCAATGAGCAGTTCTTC
.	.	TRBV5-4	TRBJ2-3	CASSLAGGTDTQYF	TGTGCCAGCAGCTTGGCAGGCGGCACAGATACGCAGTATTTT
.	TRBD1	TRBV5-1	TRBJ1-6	CASSLRRDRGYNSPLHF	TGCGCCAGCAGCTTGCGCCGGGACAGGGGTTATAATTCACCCCTCCACTTT
.	TRBD1	TRBV19	TRBJ2-7	CASSPRDRSLSYEQYF	TGTGCCAGTAGTCCCCGGGACAGATCTTTAAGCTACGAGCAGTACTTC
.	.	TRBV9	TRBJ2-7	CASSVADSSLYEQYF	TGTGCCAGCAGCGTAGCGGACAGTAGCCTCTACGAGCAGTACTTC
.	TRBD2	TRBV5-1	TRBJ2-1	CASSLEPLAGAYNEQFF	TGCGCCAGCAGCTTGGAGCCTCTAGCGGGGGCCTACAATGAGCAGTTCTTC
.	TRBD1	TRBV6-1	TRBJ2-1	CASSPQGQQSQFF	TGTGCCAGCAGTCCCCAGGGACAGCAATCCCAGTTCTTC
once	TRBD1	TRBV7-9	TRBJ2-1	CASSLARTGGSYNEQFF	TGTGCCAGCAGCTTAGCGCGGACAGGGGGGTCCTACAATGAGCAGTTCTTC
.	.	TRBV5-1	TRBJ1-3	CASSLTLSGNTIYF	TGCGCCAGCAGCTTGACATTGTCTGGAAACACCATATATTTT
.	.	TRBV27	TRBJ1-1	CASTRGANTEAFF	TGTGCCAGCACGCGGGGCGCGAACACTGAAGCTTTCTTT
.	TRBD2	TRBV7-3	TRBJ2-5	CASSLWGGQETQYF	TGTGCCAGCAGCTTATGGGGGGGGCAAGAGACCCAGTACTTC
.	TRBD2	TRBV7-6	TRBJ2-3	CASSWGVAGEGKDTQYF	TGTGCCAGCAGTTGGGGGGTAGCGGGAGAAGGGAAAGATACGCAGTATTTT
.	TRBD1	TRBV29-1	TRBJ1-2	CSVGQRYGYTF	TGCAGCGTGGGACAGCGCTATGGCTACACCTTC
.	.	TRBV7-3	TRBJ2-2	CASSPGLGNTGELFF	TGTGCCAGCAGCCCAGGGCTGGGGAACACCGGGGAGCTGTTTTTT
once	.	TRBV7-2	TRBJ2-3	CASSPTYTDTQYF	TGTGCCAGCAGCCCCACATACACAGATACGCAGTATTTT
few	TRBD1	TRBV6-1	TRBJ1-6	CASRGQGISSPLHF	TGTGCCAGCAGGGGACAGGGGATCAGTTCACCCCTCCACTTT
.	.	TRBV29-1	TRBJ2-5	CSVGVREREETQYF	TGCAGCGTTGGAGTCAGGGAAAGGGAAGAGACCCAGTACTTC
.	.	TRBV25-1	TRBJ2-2	CASSEEYTGELFF	TGTGCCAGCAGTGAAGAGTACACCGGGGAGCTGTTTTTT
.	TRBD1	TRBV4-3	TRBJ2-2	CASSQKQGAWTGELFF	TGCGCCAGCAGCCAAAAACAGGGGGCATGGACCGGGGAGCTGTTTTTT
.	TRBD1	TRBV29-1	TRBJ2-5	CSSSRTGEETQYF	TGCAGCTCGTCCCGGACAGGAGAAGAGACCCAGTACTTC
.	TRBD1	TRBV2	TRBJ2-7	CASSSDRGSFEQYF	TGTGCCAGCAGTTCCGACAGGGGGTCCTTCGAGCAGTACTTC
.	.	TRBV15	TRBJ1-1	CATSRDRRTNTEAFF	TGTGCCACCAGCAGAGATCGCAGGACAAACACTGAAGCTTTCTTT
.	TRBD1	TRBV30	TRBJ2-7	CAWEQGAYEQYF	TGTGCCTGGGAACAGGGGGCCTACGAGCAGTACTTC
.	TRBD1	TRBV5-8	TRBJ2-7	CASFTGGYSYEQYF	TGTGCCAGCTTCACAGGGGGCTACTCCTACGAGCAGTACTTC
.	.	TRBV4-1	TRBJ1-5	CASSRGPNQPQHF	TGCGCCAGCAGCCGTGGCCCTAATCAGCCCCAGCATTTT
few	.	TRBV7-8	TRBJ1-2	CASSLATGSYTF	TGTGCCAGCAGCTTAGCCACAGGGAGTTACACCTTC
.	TRBD1	TRBV6-5	TRBJ1-2	CASSYHRGHGYTF	TGTGCCAGCAGTTACCACAGGGGGCATGGCTACACCTTC
medium-sized	.	TRBV7-9	TRBJ1-2	CASSLTEVYGYTF	TGTGCCAGCAGCTTGACAGAGGTCTATGGCTACACCTTC
.	.	TRBV7-9	TRBJ2-7	CASSPIGGSLYEQYF	TGTGCCAGCAGTCCTATCGGGGGATCTTTATACGAGCAGTACTTC
.	.	TRBV28	TRBJ2-3	CASTLSGHTQYF	TGTGCCAGCACCCTCTCCGGTCATACGCAGTATTTT
.	.	TRBV7-2	TRBJ2-5	CASSLQETQYF	TGTGCCAGCAGCCTCCAAGAGACCCAGTACTTC
.	TRBD1	TRBV6-1	TRBJ1-2	CASSRTGANYGYTF	TGTGCCAGCAGCAGGACAGGGGCCAACTATGGCTACACCTTC
.	.	TRBV21-1	TRBJ1-1	CASSPRESSGQGPNTEAFF	TGTGCCAGCAGCCCCCGCGAATCTTCCGGACAGGGTCCGAACACTGAAGCTTTCTTT
.	TRBD1	TRBV30	TRBJ1-1	CAWSVGQGGTEAFF	TGTGCCTGGAGTGTAGGACAGGGTGGTACTGAAGCTTTCTTT
.	TRBD1	TRBV27	TRBJ2-3	CASSLGTGGVPTQYF	TGTGCCAGCAGTTTAGGGACAGGGGGCGTGCCGACGCAGTATTTT
.	.	TRBV5-1	TRBJ2-3	CASSLVRELTDTQYF	TGCGCCAGCAGCTTGGTGCGGGAACTCACAGATACGCAGTATTTT
.	TRBD1	TRBV4-1	TRBJ1-2	CASSQPKRDRVPGYTF	TGCGCCAGCAGCCAGCCAAAAAGGGACAGGGTTCCTGGCTACACCTTC
.	.	TRBV9	TRBJ1-3	CASSERVPRGNTIYF	TGTGCCAGCAGCGAGAGGGTGCCGCGGGGAAACACCATATATTTT
.	.	TRBV6-4	TRBJ2-2	CASSEGANTGELFF	TGTGCCAGCAGTGAAGGGGCGAACACCGGGGAGCTGTTTTTT
.	TRBD1	TRBV19	TRBJ2-1	CASSRSQGAFGNEQFF	TGTGCCAGTAGTAGGTCTCAGGGGGCGTTCGGCAATGAGCAGTTCTTC
.	TRBD2	TRBV23-1	TRBJ2-4	CARAGAKGPKNIQYF	TGCGCCAGAGCGGGGGCGAAGGGCCCCAAAAACATTCAGTACTTC
.	TRBD2	TRBV6-1	TRBJ2-3	CASSPGLARKDTQYF	TGTGCCAGCAGTCCGGGACTAGCGAGAAAAGATACGCAGTATTTT
.	TRBD1	TRBV7-9	TRBJ2-1	CASSLGPGQSYNEQFF	TGTGCCAGCAGCTTAGGACCGGGACAGTCCTACAATGAGCAGTTCTTC